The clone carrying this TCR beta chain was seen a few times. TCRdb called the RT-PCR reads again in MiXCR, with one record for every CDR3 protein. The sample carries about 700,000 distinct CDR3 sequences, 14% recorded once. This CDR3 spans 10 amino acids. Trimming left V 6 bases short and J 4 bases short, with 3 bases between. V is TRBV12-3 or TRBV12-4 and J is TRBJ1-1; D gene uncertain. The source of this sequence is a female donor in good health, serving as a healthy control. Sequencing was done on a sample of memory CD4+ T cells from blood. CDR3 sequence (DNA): TGTGCCAGCAGCCGCACTGAAGCTTTCTTT. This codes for CASSRTEAFF.